The 18 T cell receptor beta chains given below trace back to one sample, sequenced in a study of blood T cell repertoires in COVID-19. Profiled with immunoSEQ multiplex PCR; TCRdb holds only in-frame clones, not every one. Seen here are more than 85,000 clones, 70% to 90% observed once, and the top ten hold 17%. Input material: peripheral blood. All receptors come from a human donor in a cohort sampled during active COVID-19.

The chain combines TRBV5-1 with TRBJ2-1, with D perhaps matching TRBD2 (5 bases). The germline V gene encodes CDR1 SGHRS and CDR2 YFSETQ. Trimming pared 2 bases from V and 8 bases from J, leaving 14 bases between. This CDR3 region has 14 residues. CDR3 sequence (DNA): TGCGCCAGCAGCTTACCTACCGTCGGGGATGAGCAGTTCTTC. It is translated as CASSLPTVGDEQFF.

Here the CDR3 DNA reads TGCGCCAGCAGCTGGGGGGACAGGAACACCGGGGAGCTGTTTTTT. Translating gives CASSWGDRNTGELFF. This sequence joins TRBV5-1 and TRBJ2-2, with D possibly TRBD1 on 7 matching bases. Germline V gene lookup returns CDR1 SGHRS and CDR2 YFSETQ. The CDR3 extends over 15 amino acids. V lost 3 bases and J 1 base, leaving 10 bases between the germline ends.

In its sample, this clone was seen once. CDR3 nucleotide sequence: TGTGCCACCAGCAGAGTACAAGAGACCCAGTACTTC. Translation: CATSRVQETQYF. The chain links TRBV15 to TRBJ2-5; D uncertain. The V gene's germline CDR1 is LNHNV and CDR2 YYDKDF (reference sequence). Trimming pared 1 base from V and 2 bases from J, leaving 2 bases between. The length of the CDR3 is 12 residues.

This clone was observed once. The rearrangement joins TRBV6-5 to TRBJ2-2; D gene uncertain. CDR3 length: 15 residues. V was cut by 2 bases and J by 1 base, with 8 bases left in between. The germline V gene has CDR1 MNHEY and CDR2 SVGAGI. CDR3 residues: CASSYLGENTGELFF. Written as DNA, the CDR3 is TGTGCCAGCAGTTACCTAGGCGAGAACACCGGGGAGCTGTTTTTT.

The chain employs TRBV4-1 and TRBJ2-5; D unresolved. The V end lost 3 bases, the J end lost 5 bases, and 13 bases lay between the germline ends. This CDR3 is 14 amino acids long. The V gene's germline CDR1 is MGHRA and CDR2 YSYEKL. The CDR3 sequence is CASSQITEFETQYF. The CDR3 nucleotides read TGCGCCAGCAGCCAGATAACCGAGTTTGAGACCCAGTACTTC.

The chain combines TRBV2 with TRBJ2-7, with TRBD1 matching 8 bases. The germline V gene has CDR1 SNHLY and CDR2 FYNNEI. The V gene end was trimmed by 4 bases and the J gene end by 9 bases; junction bases not matched to a gene: 11. The CDR3 covers 14 residues. The DNA for the CDR3 is TGTGCCAGCAGTGTCGAGGGGCAGGGGGCGGTGCAGTACTTC. Translated: CASSVEGQGAVQYF.

V and J are TRBV7-2 and TRBJ2-1; 9 positions match TRBD2. After removal of 1 base from V and 0 bases from J, the junction contained 4 bases not matched to a gene. This CDR3 is built from 17 residues. Germline V gene sequence: CDR1 SGHTA, CDR2 FQGNSA. The DNA of the CDR3 is TGTGCCAGCAGCTTAGATGGCGGGGGGGGCTCCTACAATGAGCAGTTCTTC. Amino acids: CASSLDGGGGSYNEQFF.

The chain couples TRBV4-2 to TRBJ1-4, with D possibly being TRBD1 (5 bases). The germline V gene has CDR1 LGHNA and CDR2 YNFKEQ. Trimming removed 3 bases from V and 0 bases from J, with 14 bases in between. This CDR3 has 17 residues. The CDR3 spells CASSHPATVATNEKLFF. The CDR3 nucleotides read TGTGCCAGCAGCCATCCGGCGACAGTTGCAACTAATGAAAAACTGTTTTTT.

This chain uses TRBV12-3 or TRBV12-4 with TRBJ2-1, with D hard to call. V dropped 8 bases and J dropped 10 bases, with 9 bases sitting between them. The CDR3 totals 10 residues. CDR3 loop: CASPLREQFF. Written as DNA, the CDR3 is TGTGCCAGCCCGCTCCGGGAGCAGTTCTTC.

The rearrangement uses TRBV29-1 and TRBJ1-3; D remains ambiguous. Germline CDR1 is SQVTM and CDR2 is ANQGSEA. V was cut by 6 bases and J by 0 bases, with 9 bases left in between. This CDR3 is built from 13 residues. The CDR3: CSVEPNSGNTIYF. DNA for the CDR3: TGCAGCGTAGAACCTAACTCTGGAAACACCATATATTTT.

The chain recombines TRBV28 with TRBJ1-1; no clear D. The CDR3 is 14 amino acids. V gave up 3 bases and J gave up 0 bases, with 8 bases separating them. Germline CDR1 MDHEN, CDR2 SYDVKM. The CDR3 protein is CASSFRQMNTEAFF. In DNA form, the CDR3 reads TGTGCCAGCAGTTTTCGTCAGATGAACACTGAAGCTTTCTTT.

This clone is a singleton in its sample. V and J are TRBV5-1 and TRBJ2-7, with 8 bases fitting TRBD2. The CDR3 is 16 amino acids. V shed 3 bases, J shed 0 bases, and the junction held 8 bases outside the gene matches. Germline CDR1 and CDR2: SGHRS and YFSETQ. DNA for the CDR3: TGCGCCAGCAGCTCCCTCACAAGCGGGAGCTCCTACGAGCAGTACTTC. Translation gives CASSSLTSGSSYEQYF.

The chain combines TRBV27 with TRBJ1-6; the match to TRBD1 covers 7 bases. The CDR3 extends over 17 amino acids. CDR1 and CDR2 from the germline V gene are MNHEY and SMNVEV (reference sequence). V lost 5 bases to trimming and J lost 3 bases; unmatched junction nucleotides: 10. The CDR3 DNA is TGTGCCAGCAGTCCCGCCTCCGGGACAGTCTATAATTCACCCCTCCACTTT. Its protein product is CASSPASGTVYNSPLHF.

The chain uses TRBV7-2 and TRBJ1-2; D unclear. Between the trimmed V and J ends, which lost 1 base and 3 bases, there was a span of 6 bases. In germline, CDR1 is SGHTA, CDR2 FQGNSA. CDR3 size: 13 residues. The CDR3 coding sequence is TGTGCCAGCAGCTTAGACAGAGACTATGGCTACACCTTC. Translating it yields CASSLDRDYGYTF.

The chain has TRBV14 and TRBJ2-2; D is perhaps TRBD2 (6 bases). Germline lookup yields CDR1 SGHDN and CDR2 FVKESK. V lost 4 bases and J 4 bases, leaving 13 bases between the germline ends. The CDR3 is made up of 15 amino acids. For the CDR3, the DNA is TGTGCCAGCAGCCCCCTCGTCGGGGGCACCGGGGAGCTGTTTTTT. It codes for CASSPLVGGTGELFF.

V usage is TRBV10-3 and J usage is TRBJ2-2, with TRBD1 identical over 11 bases. CDR1 and CDR2 (germline): ENHRY, SYGVKD. CDR3 size: 15 residues. The J segment lost 5 bases and the V segment lost 10 bases, leaving 9 bases of the junction unmatched. The CDR3 DNA is TGTGCCACCGGAGGGACAGGGGGGACGACCGGGGAGCTGTTTTTT. This codes for CATGGTGGTTGELFF.

This clone has a handful of counts. The chain combines TRBV7-9 with TRBJ1-6; 7 bases align to TRBD1. CDR1 is SEHNR and CDR2 is FQNEAQ in the germline V gene (reference sequence). This CDR3 is built from 15 residues. The ends lost 2 bases at V and 8 bases at J; junction bases unmatched: 6. The CDR3 DNA is TGTGCCAGCAGCTTACCCGGGACAGACGATTCACCCCTCCACTTT. Protein sequence: CASSLPGTDDSPLHF.

The CDR3 protein is CASSLGQDNYGYTF. The CDR3 region has the DNA TGCGCCAGCAGCTTGGGACAGGATAACTATGGCTACACCTTC. The chain uses TRBV5-1 and TRBJ1-2, with a possible D match to TRBD1 (6 bases). Germline CDR1 reads SGHRS; CDR2 reads YFSETQ. Deletions cut 0 bases from V and 1 base from J, with 7 bases between. The CDR3 is made up of 14 amino acids. Using reference TRBV5-1 and TRBJ1-2 for the parts outside the CDR3, the full variable domain is KAGVTQTPRYLIKTRGQQVTLSCSPISGHRSVSWYQQTPGQGLQFLFEYFSETQRNKGNFPGRFSGRQFSNSRSEMNVSTLELGDSALYLCASSLGQDNYGYTFGSGTRLTVV.